This is a list of T cell receptor beta chains from one sample in a study of CD8 T cells in ankylosing spondylitis. MiXCR, applied by TCRdb to the 5' RACE reads, yields one record per CDR3 protein. In the table there are over 600,000 distinct CDR3 sequences, 15% to 20% of which are singletons. The source material was blood, either unsorted or a sorted T cell fraction (not recorded which). All receptors derive from a male donor with ankylosing spondylitis. Both conserved end residues are part of each CDR3. The order of the fields is V gene, clone size, D gene, J gene, CDR3 DNA, CDR3 protein. D genes are given only for firm matches. Not every row has a clone size; where given, it reads once, few, many or a size class.

V: TRBV20-1; size: few; D: -; J: TRBJ1-1; DNA: TGCAGTGCTAGGGGGGGCCCGAACACTGAAGCTTTCTTT; CDR3: CSARGGPNTEAFF
V: TRBV29-1; size: few; D: TRBD2; J: TRBJ2-1; DNA: TGCAGCGTTGATGCGGGAGCCAATGAGCAGTTCTTC; CDR3: CSVDAGANEQFF
V: TRBV20-1; size: many; D: TRBD1; J: TRBJ1-1; DNA: TGCAGTGCTAGAACCTCGACAGGGGGGGACACTGAAGCTTTCTTT; CDR3: CSARTSTGGDTEAFF
V: TRBV5-5; size: -; D: -; J: TRBJ2-7; DNA: TGTGCCAGCAGCCGCACTCCCGACGGCGCCGCCTACGAGCAGTACTTC; CDR3: CASSRTPDGAAYEQYF
V: TRBV12-3/TRBV12-4; size: many; D: -; J: TRBJ1-1; DNA: TGTGCCAGCAGTTTAATAGCAAACACTGAAGCTTTCTTT; CDR3: CASSLIANTEAFF
V: TRBV4-1; size: few; D: -; J: TRBJ1-2; DNA: TGCGCCAGCAGCCAAGATGGGGCAGGGTTAAACTATGGCTACACCTTC; CDR3: CASSQDGAGLNYGYTF
V: TRBV4-2; size: -; D: -; J: TRBJ1-6; DNA: TGTGCCAGCAGCCAAGTTGGTTGGTCTATTACAGAAACGGATAATTCACCCCTCCACTTT; CDR3: CASSQVGWSITETDNSPLHF
V: TRBV19; size: few; D: -; J: TRBJ1-1; DNA: TGTGCCAGTACCGCAAGAGGGGGACAGAACACTGAAGCTTTCTTT; CDR3: CASTARGGQNTEAFF
V: TRBV5-1; size: few; D: -; J: TRBJ2-3; DNA: TGCGCCAGCAGCGGAACGGGACCAACAAGAGATACGCAGTATTTT; CDR3: CASSGTGPTRDTQYF
V: TRBV6-5; size: -; D: TRBD2; J: TRBJ2-1; DNA: TGTGCCAGCAGTTTGCTAAGCCCCGAGACTAGCGTTGGTCGCAATGAGCAGTTCTTC; CDR3: CASSLLSPETSVGRNEQFF
V: TRBV15; size: many; D: -; J: TRBJ1-2; DNA: TGTGCCACCAGCAGAGAAAGGGACTATGGCTACACCTTC; CDR3: CATSRERDYGYTF
V: TRBV20-1; size: few; D: TRBD2; J: TRBJ2-7; DNA: TGCAGTGCTGCGACTAGCGGGGGATCTTACGAGCAGTACTTC; CDR3: CSAATSGGSYEQYF
V: TRBV11-2; size: -; D: TRBD1; J: TRBJ2-7; DNA: TGTGCCATCAGCTACCGACAGGGGTTGAAAGCCTACGAGCAGTACTTC; CDR3: CAISYRQGLKAYEQYF
V: TRBV6-5; size: -; D: -; J: TRBJ2-7; DNA: TGTGCCAGCAGTTCAGGTTATCCATCCTACGAGCAGTACTTC; CDR3: CASSSGYPSYEQYF
V: TRBV4-1; size: -; D: TRBD1; J: TRBJ1-2; DNA: TGCGCCAGCAGCCACCCTGGACAGGATGGCTACACCTTC; CDR3: CASSHPGQDGYTF
V: TRBV11-2; size: -; D: -; J: TRBJ2-7; DNA: TGTGCCAGCAGCTTAGATCAGGCGCGCGAGCAGTACTTC; CDR3: CASSLDQAREQYF
V: TRBV29-1; size: few; D: -; J: TRBJ1-1; DNA: TGCAGCGTTGAAGGACAGAACACTGAAGCTTTCTTT; CDR3: CSVEGQNTEAFF
V: TRBV5-6; size: -; D: TRBD1; J: TRBJ1-2; DNA: TGTGCCAGCAGCTTGAGAGGGGGCGAGTATGGCTACACCTTC; CDR3: CASSLRGGEYGYTF
V: TRBV4-1; size: -; D: TRBD2; J: TRBJ2-1; DNA: TGCGCCAGCAGCCAAGATACAGCGGGAGGTTACAATGAGCAGTTCTTC; CDR3: CASSQDTAGGYNEQFF
V: TRBV19; size: -; D: TRBD1; J: TRBJ1-5; DNA: TGTGCCAGTAGCGCAGGGGGAAGGGGTCAGCCCCAGCATTTT; CDR3: CASSAGGRGQPQHF
V: TRBV11-2; size: -; D: TRBD2; J: TRBJ2-7; DNA: TGTGCCAGCAGCTTCAAAGGGACTAGCGGGGGGACACGTTCCTACGAGCAGTACTTC; CDR3: CASSFKGTSGGTRSYEQYF
V: TRBV29-1; size: many; D: TRBD2; J: TRBJ2-5; DNA: TGCAGCGTTCGGTCAGCGGGGGAGACCCAGTACTTC; CDR3: CSVRSAGETQYF
V: TRBV10-3; size: -; D: -; J: TRBJ1-6; DNA: TGTGCCATCAGACGGGACACAGATTCACCCCTCCACTTT; CDR3: CAIRRDTDSPLHF
V: TRBV20-1; size: few; D: -; J: TRBJ2-3; DNA: TGCAGTGCTAGACACGGGGATACGCAGTATTTT; CDR3: CSARHGDTQYF
V: TRBV6-2/TRBV6-3; size: -; D: TRBD2; J: TRBJ2-5; DNA: TGTGCCAGCAGGAAGTCGGCGGGAGCGAGACAAGAGACCCAGTACTTC; CDR3: CASRKSAGARQETQYF
V: TRBV3-1; size: few; D: -; J: TRBJ2-5; DNA: TGTGCCAGCAGCCAAGGCAGGGCCCCCCAAGAGACCCAGTACTTC; CDR3: CASSQGRAPQETQYF
V: TRBV6-2/TRBV6-3; size: few; D: TRBD1; J: TRBJ2-2; DNA: TGTGCCAGCAGTTACCCCGGACAGGGTTTAAGACGGACCGGGGAGCTGTTTTTT; CDR3: CASSYPGQGLRRTGELFF
V: TRBV5-1; size: few; D: -; J: TRBJ1-2; DNA: TGCGCCAGCAGCTTGGACAGCTATTCCTATGGCTACACCTTC; CDR3: CASSLDSYSYGYTF
V: TRBV20-1; size: once; D: TRBD2; J: TRBJ2-7; DNA: TGCAGTGCTCACGCGGGACTAGCGCGAGACGAGCAGTACTTC; CDR3: CSAHAGLARDEQYF
V: TRBV7-9; size: -; D: TRBD1; J: TRBJ1-2; DNA: TGTGCCAGCAGCCCGTCACCGGGACAGGGGGCCTATGGCTACACCTTC; CDR3: CASSPSPGQGAYGYTF
V: TRBV24-1; size: many; D: TRBD2; J: TRBJ2-5; DNA: TGTGCCACCAGTGATCCCCGGGGAGGGGCCATCGAGACCCAGTACTTC; CDR3: CATSDPRGGAIETQYF
V: TRBV7-2; size: few; D: -; J: TRBJ2-3; DNA: TGTGCCAGCAGCTTGCTTTTCGCAGATACGCAGTATTTT; CDR3: CASSLLFADTQYF
V: TRBV5-1; size: -; D: TRBD1; J: TRBJ1-2; DNA: TGCGCCAGCAGCCCCGGGACAGTCTACTATGGCTACACCTTC; CDR3: CASSPGTVYYGYTF
V: TRBV5-1; size: -; D: TRBD1; J: TRBJ2-7; DNA: TGCGCCAGCAGTGCCCAACCATTCGGGACAGGTAGCCACGAGCAGTACTTC; CDR3: CASSAQPFGTGSHEQYF
V: TRBV12-3/TRBV12-4; size: many; D: -; J: TRBJ1-5; DNA: TGTGCCAGCAGTTCCCCCTCGGGGGTCGAGGGCAATCAGCCCCAGCATTTT; CDR3: CASSSPSGVEGNQPQHF
V: TRBV20-1; size: few; D: TRBD1; J: TRBJ2-5; DNA: TGCAGTGCTAGGCAGGGGGCGCAAAGGGAGACCCAGTACTTC; CDR3: CSARQGAQRETQYF
V: TRBV6-1; size: -; D: TRBD2; J: TRBJ2-1; DNA: TGTGCCAGCGGGGGGGGGACCTTCAATGAGCAGTTCTTC; CDR3: CASGGGTFNEQFF
V: TRBV4-1; size: once; D: TRBD1; J: TRBJ2-2; DNA: TGCGCCAGCAGCCAAGAAGACAGGGTGGGCACCGGGGAGCTGTTTTTT; CDR3: CASSQEDRVGTGELFF
V: TRBV21-1; size: -; D: -; J: TRBJ1-1; DNA: TGTGCCAGCAGCGGGGGGGGGGTGGCCACTGAAGCTTTCTTT; CDR3: CASSGGGVATEAFF
V: TRBV20-1; size: once; D: -; J: TRBJ1-1; DNA: TGCAGCACTTTTGGAGGGACGGTGAACACTGAAGCTTTATTT; CDR3: CSTFGGTVNTEALF
V: TRBV4-3; size: -; D: -; J: TRBJ2-5; DNA: TGCGCCAGCAGCCAAGATGGAGGAACAGCCCTAGGAGAGACCCAGTACTTC; CDR3: CASSQDGGTALGETQYF
V: TRBV27; size: -; D: -; J: TRBJ2-1; DNA: TGTGCCAGCAGTGCAGGACGGGACTACAATGAGCAGTTCTTC; CDR3: CASSAGRDYNEQFF
V: TRBV29-1; size: -; D: -; J: TRBJ2-1; DNA: TGCAGCGTTGAAGATTTGTCGGAGCCTTACAATGAGCAGTTCTTC; CDR3: CSVEDLSEPYNEQFF
V: TRBV20-1; size: -; D: TRBD2; J: TRBJ2-7; DNA: TGCAGTGCTAGAGATTCCGATAGCGGGAGAGGCTACGAGCAGTACTTC; CDR3: CSARDSDSGRGYEQYF
V: TRBV28; size: few; D: -; J: TRBJ2-7; DNA: TGTGCCAGCAGTTTATTATCCAGGGCCAACGAGCAGTACTTC; CDR3: CASSLLSRANEQYF
V: TRBV4-1; size: -; D: -; J: TRBJ2-1; DNA: TGCGCCAGCAGCCAAGATGCTCCCGGGACTAATGAGCAGTTCTTC; CDR3: CASSQDAPGTNEQFF
V: TRBV10-3; size: few; D: -; J: TRBJ2-7; DNA: TGTGCCAGCAGAGATGGAGCAACCTACGAGCAGTACTTC; CDR3: CASRDGATYEQYF
V: TRBV7-9; size: few; D: -; J: TRBJ1-3; DNA: TGTGCCAGTACTTCAGGGGACGGAAACACCATATATTTT; CDR3: CASTSGDGNTIYF
V: TRBV3-1; size: few; D: -; J: TRBJ2-2; DNA: TGTGCCAGCAGCCACGGGGTCTCCACCGGGGAGCTGTTTTTT; CDR3: CASSHGVSTGELFF
V: TRBV5-6; size: -; D: -; J: TRBJ2-5; DNA: TGTGCCAGTATGACCGAGGGCGAGGAGACCCAGTACTTC; CDR3: CASMTEGEETQYF
V: TRBV5-1; size: once; D: -; J: TRBJ1-2; DNA: TGCGCCAGCAGCCCTTCTGGGGGGGTGAATGGCTACACCTTC; CDR3: CASSPSGGVNGYTF
V: TRBV27; size: -; D: TRBD2; J: TRBJ2-1; DNA: TGTGCCAGCAGTTCTACCCCCGGGACTAGCGGGGCGTACTCCTACAATGAGCAGTTCTTC; CDR3: CASSSTPGTSGAYSYNEQFF
V: TRBV25-1; size: few; D: -; J: TRBJ1-2; DNA: TGTGCCAGCAGTGAATACTCGGACGTGTTAGCTGGCTACACCTTC; CDR3: CASSEYSDVLAGYTF
V: TRBV11-2; size: -; D: -; J: TRBJ2-1; DNA: TGTGCCAGCAGCGTCAGGGATGAGCAGTTCTTC; CDR3: CASSVRDEQFF